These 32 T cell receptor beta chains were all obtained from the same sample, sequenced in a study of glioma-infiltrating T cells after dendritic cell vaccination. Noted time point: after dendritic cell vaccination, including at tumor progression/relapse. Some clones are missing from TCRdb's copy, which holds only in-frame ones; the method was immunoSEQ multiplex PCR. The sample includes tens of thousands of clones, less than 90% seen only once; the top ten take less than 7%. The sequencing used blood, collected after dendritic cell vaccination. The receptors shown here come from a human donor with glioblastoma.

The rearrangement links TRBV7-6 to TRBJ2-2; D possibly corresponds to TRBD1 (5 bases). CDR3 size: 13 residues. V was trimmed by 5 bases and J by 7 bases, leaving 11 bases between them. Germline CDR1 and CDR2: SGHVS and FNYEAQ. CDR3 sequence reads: CASSPPGFGELFF. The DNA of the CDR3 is TGTGCCAGCAGCCCCCCAGGGTTCGGGGAGCTGTTTTTT.

This CDR3 is CASSLEREWVEHYGYTF. As DNA, the CDR3 is TGTGCCAGCAGCTTGGAGAGGGAATGGGTTGAGCACTATGGCTACACCTTC. This sequence joins TRBV5-6 and TRBJ1-2; D is uncertain. This CDR3 has 17 residues. Germline assignment: CDR1 SGHDT and CDR2 YYEEEE. The V end lost 0 bases, the J end lost 3 bases, and 18 bases lay between the germline ends.

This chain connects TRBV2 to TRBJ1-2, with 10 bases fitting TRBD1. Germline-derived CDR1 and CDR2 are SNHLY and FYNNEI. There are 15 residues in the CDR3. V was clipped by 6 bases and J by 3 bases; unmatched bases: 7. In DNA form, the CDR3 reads TGTGCCAGCAGCATCCCGGGACAGGGGCACTATGGCTACACCTTC. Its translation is CASSIPGQGHYGYTF.

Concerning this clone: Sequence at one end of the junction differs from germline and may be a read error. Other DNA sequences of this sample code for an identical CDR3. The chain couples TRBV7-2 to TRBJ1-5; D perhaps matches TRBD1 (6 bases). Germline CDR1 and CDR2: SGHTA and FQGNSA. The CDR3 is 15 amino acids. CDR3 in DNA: TGTGCCAGTAGCTCGAGGGGACAACAGAATCAGCCCCAGCATTTT. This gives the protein CASSSRGQQNQPQHF.

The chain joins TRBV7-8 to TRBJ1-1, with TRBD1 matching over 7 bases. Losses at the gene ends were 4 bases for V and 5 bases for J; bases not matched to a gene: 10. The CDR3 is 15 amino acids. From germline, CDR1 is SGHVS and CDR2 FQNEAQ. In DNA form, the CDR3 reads TGTGCCAGCAGCTACAGTGGGGGCAGGGGGACTGAAGCTTTCTTT. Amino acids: CASSYSGGRGTEAFF.

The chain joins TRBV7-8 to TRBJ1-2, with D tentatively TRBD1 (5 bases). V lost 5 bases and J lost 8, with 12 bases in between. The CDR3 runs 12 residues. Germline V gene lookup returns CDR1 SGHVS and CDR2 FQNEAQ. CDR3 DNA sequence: TGTGCCAGCAGCCGGGGAGGGGACGGCTACACCTTC. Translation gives CASSRGGDGYTF.

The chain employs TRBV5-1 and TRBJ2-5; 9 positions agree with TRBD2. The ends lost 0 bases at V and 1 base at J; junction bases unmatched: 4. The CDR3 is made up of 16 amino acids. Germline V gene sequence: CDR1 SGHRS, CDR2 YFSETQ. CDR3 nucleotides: TGCGCCAGCAGCTTGGGAGCGGGGGGTAGCCAAGAGACCCAGTACTTC. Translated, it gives CASSLGAGGSQETQYF.

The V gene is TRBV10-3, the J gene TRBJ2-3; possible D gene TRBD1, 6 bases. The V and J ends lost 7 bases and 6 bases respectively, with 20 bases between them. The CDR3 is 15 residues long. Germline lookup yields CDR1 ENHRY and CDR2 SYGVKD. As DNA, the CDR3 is TGTGCCATCAACGGGGACACCCAGGGGTTCGATACGCAGTATTTT. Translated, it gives CAINGDTQGFDTQYF.

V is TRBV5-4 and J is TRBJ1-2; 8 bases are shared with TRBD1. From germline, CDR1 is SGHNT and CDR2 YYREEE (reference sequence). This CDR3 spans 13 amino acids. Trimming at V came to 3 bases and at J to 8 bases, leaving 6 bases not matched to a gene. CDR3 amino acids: CASSSTGVGGYTF. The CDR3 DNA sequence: TGTGCCAGCAGCTCGACAGGGGTGGGAGGCTACACCTTC.

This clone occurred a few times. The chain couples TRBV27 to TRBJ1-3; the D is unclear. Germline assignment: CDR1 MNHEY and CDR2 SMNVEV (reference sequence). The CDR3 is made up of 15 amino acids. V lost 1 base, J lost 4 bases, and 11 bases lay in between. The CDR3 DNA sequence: TGTGCCAGCAGTTTATTGCCCCCTCAGGGAAACACCATATATTTT. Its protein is CASSLLPPQGNTIYF.

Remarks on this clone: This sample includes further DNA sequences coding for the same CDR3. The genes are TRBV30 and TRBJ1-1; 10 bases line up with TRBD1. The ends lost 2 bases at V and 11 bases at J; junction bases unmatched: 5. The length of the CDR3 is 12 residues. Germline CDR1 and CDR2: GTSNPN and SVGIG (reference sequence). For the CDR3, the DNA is TGTGCCTGGAGTCCATCGGACAGGGGGGCTTTCTTT. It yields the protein CAWSPSDRGAFF.

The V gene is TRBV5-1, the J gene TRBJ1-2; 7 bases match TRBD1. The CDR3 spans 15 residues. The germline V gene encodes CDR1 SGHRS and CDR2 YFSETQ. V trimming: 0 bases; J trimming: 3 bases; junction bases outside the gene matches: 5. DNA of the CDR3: TGCGCCAGCAGCTTGGACGGGACAGACTACTATGGCTACACCTTC. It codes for CASSLDGTDYYGYTF.

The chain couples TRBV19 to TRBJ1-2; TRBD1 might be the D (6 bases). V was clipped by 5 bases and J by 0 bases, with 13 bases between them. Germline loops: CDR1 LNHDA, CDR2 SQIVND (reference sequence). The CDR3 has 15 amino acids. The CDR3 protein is CASSPGQRANYGYTF. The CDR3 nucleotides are TGTGCCAGTAGTCCCGGACAGCGAGCTAACTATGGCTACACCTTC.

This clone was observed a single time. CDR3 residues: CASSSGTVVYNEQFF. The DNA of the CDR3 is TGTGCCAGCAGCTCGGGGACAGTAGTTTACAATGAGCAGTTCTTC. The J gene is TRBJ2-1, the V gene TRBV7-2; 7 bases agree with TRBD1. The V gene end was trimmed by 4 bases and the J gene end by 4 bases; junction bases not matched to a gene: 7. Germline CDR1 and CDR2: SGHTA and FQGNSA. The CDR3 runs to 15 residues.

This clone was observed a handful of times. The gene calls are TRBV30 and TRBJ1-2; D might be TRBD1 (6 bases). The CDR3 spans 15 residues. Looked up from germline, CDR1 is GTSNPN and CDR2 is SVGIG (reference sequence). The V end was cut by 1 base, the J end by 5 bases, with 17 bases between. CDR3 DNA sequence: TGTGCCTGGAGTGAAGGGACACGCGGTTGGTATGGCTACACCTTC. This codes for CAWSEGTRGWYGYTF.

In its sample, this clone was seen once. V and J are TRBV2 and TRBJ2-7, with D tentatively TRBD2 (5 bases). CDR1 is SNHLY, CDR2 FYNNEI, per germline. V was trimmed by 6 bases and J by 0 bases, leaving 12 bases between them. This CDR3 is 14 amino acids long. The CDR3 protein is CASRRPGSSYEQYF. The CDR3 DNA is TGTGCCAGCAGGCGTCCGGGGAGCTCCTACGAGCAGTACTTC. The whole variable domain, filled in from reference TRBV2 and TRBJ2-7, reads EPEVTQTPSHQVTQMGQEVILRCVPISNHLYFYWYRQILGQKVEFLVSFYNNEISEKSEIFDDQFSVERPDGSNFTLKIRSTKLEDSAMYFCASRRPGSSYEQYFGPGTRLTVT.

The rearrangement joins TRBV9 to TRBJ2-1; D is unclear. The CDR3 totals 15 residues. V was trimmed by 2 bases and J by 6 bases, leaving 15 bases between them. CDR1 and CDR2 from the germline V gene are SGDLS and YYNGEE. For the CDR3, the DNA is TGTGCCAGCAGCGTCGACGGGTCCCCTCGCAATGAGCAGTTCTTC. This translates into CASSVDGSPRNEQFF.

CDR3: CASSPTLSSYEQYF. In nucleotides, the CDR3 is TGTGCCAGCAGCCCTACCCTTTCCTCCTACGAGCAGTACTTC. V and J are TRBV7-8 and TRBJ2-7; unclear D gene. The V gene lost 5 bases and the J gene lost 0 bases, with 11 bases spanning the gap. CDR1 SGHVS and CDR2 FQNEAQ come from the germline V gene. The CDR3 spans 14 residues. Complete variable domain (other parts from reference TRBV7-8 and TRBJ2-7): GAGVSQSPRYKVAKRGQDVALRCDPISGHVSLFWYQQALGQGPEFLTYFQNEAQLDKSGLPSDRFFAERPEGSVSTLKIQRTQQEDSAVYLCASSPTLSSYEQYFGPGTRLTVT.

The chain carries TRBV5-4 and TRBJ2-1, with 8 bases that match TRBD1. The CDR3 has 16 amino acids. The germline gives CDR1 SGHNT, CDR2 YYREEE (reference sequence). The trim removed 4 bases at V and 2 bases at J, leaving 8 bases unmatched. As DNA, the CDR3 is TGTGCCAGCAGCCCTACGTCGGACAGGGCCTACAATGAGCAGTTCTTC. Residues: CASSPTSDRAYNEQFF.

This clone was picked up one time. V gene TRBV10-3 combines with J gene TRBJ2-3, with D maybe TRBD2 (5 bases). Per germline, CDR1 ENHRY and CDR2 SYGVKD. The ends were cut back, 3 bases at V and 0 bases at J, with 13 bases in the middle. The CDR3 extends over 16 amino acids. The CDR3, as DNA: TGTGCCATCAGTGACTGGACTGGGAGTAGCACAGATACGCAGTATTTT. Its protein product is CAISDWTGSSTDTQYF.

The CDR3 DNA follows: TGCAGCGTCGTAAAAGAGGGCTCTAACTATGGCTACACCTTC. Protein: CSVVKEGSNYGYTF. The chain carries TRBV29-1 and TRBJ1-2; D unclear. Germline V gives CDR1 SQVTM, CDR2 ANQGSEA. CDR3 length: 14 residues. Trimming took off 6 bases at V and 0 bases at J, with 14 bases between the two ends.

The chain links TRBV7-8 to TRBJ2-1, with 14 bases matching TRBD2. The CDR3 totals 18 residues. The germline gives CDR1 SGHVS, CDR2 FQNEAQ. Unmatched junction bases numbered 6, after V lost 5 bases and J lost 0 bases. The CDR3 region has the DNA TGTGCCAGCAGCCTTGGACTAGCGGGGGGCAACTCCTACAATGAGCAGTTCTTC. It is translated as CASSLGLAGGNSYNEQFF.

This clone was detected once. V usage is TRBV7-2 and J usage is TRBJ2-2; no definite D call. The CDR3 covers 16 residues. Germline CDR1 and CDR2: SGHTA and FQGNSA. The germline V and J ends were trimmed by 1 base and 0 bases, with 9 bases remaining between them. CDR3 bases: TGTGCCAGCAGCTTAGGCCCCGGAGCGAACACCGGGGAGCTGTTTTTT. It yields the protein CASSLGPGANTGELFF.

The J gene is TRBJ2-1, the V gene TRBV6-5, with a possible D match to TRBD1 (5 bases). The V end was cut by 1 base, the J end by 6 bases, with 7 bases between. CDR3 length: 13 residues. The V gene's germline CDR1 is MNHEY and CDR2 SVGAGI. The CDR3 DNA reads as TGTGCCAGCAGTTACTTTCAGGGCAATGAGCAGTTCTTC. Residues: CASSYFQGNEQFF.

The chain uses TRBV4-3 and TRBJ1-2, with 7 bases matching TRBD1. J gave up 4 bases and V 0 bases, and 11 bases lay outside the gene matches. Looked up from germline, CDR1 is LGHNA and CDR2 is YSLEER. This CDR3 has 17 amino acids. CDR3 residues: CASSQDRFGDRVYGYTF. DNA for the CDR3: TGCGCCAGCAGCCAAGATCGGTTCGGGGACAGAGTCTATGGCTACACCTTC.

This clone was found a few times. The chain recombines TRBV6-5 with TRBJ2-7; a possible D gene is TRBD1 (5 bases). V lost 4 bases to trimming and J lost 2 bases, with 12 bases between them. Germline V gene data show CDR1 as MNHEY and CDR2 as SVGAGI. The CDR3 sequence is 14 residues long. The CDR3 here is CASSLTVTTYEQYF. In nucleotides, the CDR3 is TGTGCCAGCAGTTTGACAGTGACAACCTACGAGCAGTACTTC.

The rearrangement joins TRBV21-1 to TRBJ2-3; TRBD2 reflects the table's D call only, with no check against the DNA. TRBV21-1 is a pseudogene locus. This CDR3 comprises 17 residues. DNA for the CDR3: TGTGCCAGCAGCAGAACGAGAAGGGAGAGGTCAATTTGTACGCAGTATTTT. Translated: CASSRTRRERSICTQYF.

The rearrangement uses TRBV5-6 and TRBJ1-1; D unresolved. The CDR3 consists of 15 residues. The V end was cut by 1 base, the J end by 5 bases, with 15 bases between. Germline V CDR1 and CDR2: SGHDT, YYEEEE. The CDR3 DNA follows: TGTGCCAGCAGCTTGATGGGGAGATCGGGAACTGAAGCTTTCTTT. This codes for CASSLMGRSGTEAFF.

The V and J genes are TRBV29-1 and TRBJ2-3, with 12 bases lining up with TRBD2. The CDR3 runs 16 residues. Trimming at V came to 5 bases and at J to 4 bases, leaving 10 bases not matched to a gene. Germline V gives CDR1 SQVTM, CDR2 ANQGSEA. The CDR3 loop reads CSVSPSGGARADTQYF. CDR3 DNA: TGCAGCGTTTCCCCTAGCGGGGGGGCCAGGGCAGATACGCAGTATTTT.

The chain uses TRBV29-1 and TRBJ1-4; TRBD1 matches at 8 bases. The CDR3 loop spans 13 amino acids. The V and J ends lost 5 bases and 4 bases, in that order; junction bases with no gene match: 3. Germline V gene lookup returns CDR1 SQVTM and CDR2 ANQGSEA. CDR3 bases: TGCAGCGTTATGACAGGGGATAATGAAAAACTGTTTTTT. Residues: CSVMTGDNEKLFF.

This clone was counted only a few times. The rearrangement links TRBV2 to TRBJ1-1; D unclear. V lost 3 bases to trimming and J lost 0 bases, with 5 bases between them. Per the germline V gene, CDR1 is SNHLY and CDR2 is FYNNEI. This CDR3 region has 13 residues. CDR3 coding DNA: TGTGCCAGCAGTGAGGAGGTGAACACTGAAGCTTTCTTT. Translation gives CASSEEVNTEAFF.

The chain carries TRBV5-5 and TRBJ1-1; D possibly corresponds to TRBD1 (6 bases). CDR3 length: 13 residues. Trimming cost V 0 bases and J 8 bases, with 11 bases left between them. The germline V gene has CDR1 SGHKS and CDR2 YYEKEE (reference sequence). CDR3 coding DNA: TGTGCCAGCAGCTTGGGGGGGCGAAGGGAAGCTTTCTTT. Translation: CASSLGGRREAFF. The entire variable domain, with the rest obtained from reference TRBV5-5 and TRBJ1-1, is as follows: DAGVTQSPTHLIKTRGQQVTLRCSPISGHKSVSWYQQVLGQGPQFIFQYYEKEERGRGNFPDRFSARQFPNYSSELNVNALLLGDSALYLCASSLGGRREAFFGQGTRLTVV.